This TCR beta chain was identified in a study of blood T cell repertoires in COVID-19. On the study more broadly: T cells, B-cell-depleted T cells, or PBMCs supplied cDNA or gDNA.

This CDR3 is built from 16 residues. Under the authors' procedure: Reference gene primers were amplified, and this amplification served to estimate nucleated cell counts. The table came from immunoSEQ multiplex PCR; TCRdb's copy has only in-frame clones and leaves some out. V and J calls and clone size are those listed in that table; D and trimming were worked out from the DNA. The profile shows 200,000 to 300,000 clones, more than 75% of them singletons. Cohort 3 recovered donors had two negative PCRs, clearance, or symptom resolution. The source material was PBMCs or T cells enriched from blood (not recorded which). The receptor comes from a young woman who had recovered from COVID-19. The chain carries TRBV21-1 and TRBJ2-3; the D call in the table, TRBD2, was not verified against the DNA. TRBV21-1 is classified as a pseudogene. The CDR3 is CASSGCEDLGTDTQYF. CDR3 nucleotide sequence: TGTGCCAGCAGCGGTTGTGAGGATTTGGGCACAGATACGCAGTATTTT.